The 26 T cell receptor beta chains listed next were all sequenced from one sample in a study of blood T cell repertoires in COVID-19. Produced via immunoSEQ multiplex PCR; TCRdb's table is partial and in-frame only. This sample has 310,000 or so clones, with around 87% found just once. Sequencing used peripheral blood. The receptors originated from a woman between 50 and 59 years old who had recovered from COVID-19.

The V gene is TRBV15, the J gene TRBJ1-3; 8 bases agree with TRBD1. This CDR3 has 12 residues. Germline CDR1 is LNHNV and CDR2 is YYDKDF (reference sequence). With 3 bases clipped from V and 8 bases from J, the junction kept 0 bases outside the gene matches. CDR3 bases: TGTGCCACCAGCAGGGACAGGGACACCATATATTTT. Amino acid sequence: CATSRDRDTIYF.

The chain uses TRBV11-2 and TRBJ2-1, with D possibly matching TRBD2 (7 bases). The CDR3 runs 16 residues. Germline CDR1 and CDR2: SGHAT and FQNNGV. Trimming stripped 0 bases from V and 5 bases from J, with 14 bases between. CDR3 protein: CASSLDWRGGHNEQFF. The DNA of the CDR3 is TGTGCCAGCAGCTTAGACTGGAGGGGGGGGCACAATGAGCAGTTCTTC.

The V call is TRBV2, the J call TRBJ2-7; TRBD1 aligns across 7 bases. Losses at the gene ends were 6 bases for V and 2 bases for J; bases not matched to a gene: 4. The CDR3 covers 13 residues. Germline loops: CDR1 SNHLY, CDR2 FYNNEI. The CDR3 sequence: CASRDRSAYEQYF. CDR3 DNA sequence: TGTGCCAGCAGGGACAGGTCTGCCTACGAGCAGTACTTC.

V gene TRBV6-2 or TRBV6-3 combines with J gene TRBJ2-7; maybe TRBD2 (5 bases). Germline V gene data show CDR1 as MNHEY and CDR2 as SVGEGT. This CDR3 has 15 amino acids. The V end lost 0 bases, the J end lost 0 bases, and 9 bases lay between the germline ends. In DNA, the CDR3 is TGTGCCAGCAGTTACTCAAGTAGCGTCTCCTACGAGCAGTACTTC. This translates into CASSYSSSVSYEQYF.

This clone was seen many times. The gene calls are TRBV5-4 and TRBJ2-3, with TRBD2 matching 9 bases. The V gene end was trimmed by 4 bases and the J gene end by 3 bases; junction bases not matched to a gene: 9. The CDR3 has 16 amino acids. Germline CDR1 SGHNT, CDR2 YYREEE (reference sequence). CDR3 loop: CASSRGVAGVTDTQYF. CDR3 coding DNA: TGTGCCAGCAGCCGGGGGGTAGCGGGAGTAACAGATACGCAGTATTTT.

The chain has TRBV13 and TRBJ2-7; 12 bases are a match to TRBD2. The germline CDR1 and CDR2 sequences are PRHDT and FYEKMQ (reference sequence). J gave up 4 bases and V 5 bases, and 9 bases lay outside the gene matches. There are 16 residues in the CDR3. Here the CDR3 DNA reads TGTGCCAGCAGCGGACTGGGACTAGCGGGTCTTTACGAGCAGTACTTC. Its translation: CASSGLGLAGLYEQYF.

This clone was found once. The chain carries TRBV19 and TRBJ2-1, with 10 bases identical to TRBD1. The CDR3 is made up of 17 amino acids. V gave up 5 bases and J gave up 4 bases; unmatched junction bases: 11. Germline CDR1 is LNHDA and CDR2 is SQIVND (reference sequence). The CDR3 DNA sequence: TGTGCCAGTAGTTCACTGACAGGGGGCAAGGGGTACAATGAGCAGTTCTTC. It translates to CASSSLTGGKGYNEQFF.

The chain employs TRBV18 and TRBJ2-1; the match to TRBD2 covers 12 bases. Germline V CDR1 and CDR2: KGHSH, LQKENI. This CDR3 comprises 17 residues. The junction had 7 bases not matched to a gene; V was cut back by 0 bases and J by 7 bases. The chain's CDR3 is CASSPPLLAGGQNEQFF. CDR3 coding DNA: TGTGCCAGCTCACCACCCCTCCTAGCGGGGGGGCAGAATGAGCAGTTCTTC. Together with reference TRBV18 and TRBJ2-1, the CDR3 gives the full variable domain: NAGVMQNPRHLVRRRGQEARLRCSPMKGHSHVYWYRQLPEEGLKFMVYLQKENIIDESGMPKERFSAEFPKEGPSILRIQQVVRGDSAAYFCASSPPLLAGGQNEQFFGPGTRLTVL.

In its sample, this clone was seen a few times. The chain joins TRBV5-1 to TRBJ1-6; 9 bases match TRBD1. Germline V gives CDR1 SGHRS, CDR2 YFSETQ. This CDR3 is 21 amino acids long. V was pared by 3 bases and J by 7 bases, with 23 bases of the junction left unmatched. CDR3 coding DNA: TGCGCCAGCAGCTGCCGGGACAGGGTATGTCCAACCCCCGGGGGAAATTCACCCCTCCACTTT. Its translation is CASSCRDRVCPTPGGNSPLHF.

Comments on this clone: The germline gene is not matched at one end of the junction; a read error may be the cause. The V call is TRBV7-7, the J call TRBJ2-1, with 11 bases that match TRBD2. Germline V CDR1 and CDR2: SSHAT, FNYEAQ (reference sequence). The CDR3 spans 15 residues. Here the CDR3 reads CASSQGLAEYNEQFF. The CDR3 DNA is TGTGCTAGCAGCCAGGGACTAGCGGAGTACAATGAGCAGTTCTTC.

The rearrangement uses TRBV13 and TRBJ2-7, with TRBD1 identical over 10 bases. The CDR3 has 17 residues. V shed 2 bases, J shed 2 bases, and the junction held 9 bases outside the gene matches. Germline V gene data show CDR1 as PRHDT and CDR2 as FYEKMQ (reference sequence). CDR3 sequence (DNA): TGTGCCAGCAGCTTATCCCGGGACAGGGGTCATACCTACGAGCAGTACTTC. This codes for CASSLSRDRGHTYEQYF.

The V and J genes are TRBV6-5 and TRBJ1-1; 8 bases fit TRBD1. V lost 5 bases to trimming and J lost 0 bases; unmatched junction nucleotides: 2. CDR1 and CDR2 from the germline V gene are MNHEY and SVGAGI. The CDR3 is 14 residues long. DNA for the CDR3: TGTGCCAGCAGTAGGGACAGGATGAACACTGAAGCTTTCTTT. Encoded protein: CASSRDRMNTEAFF.

The chain couples TRBV2 to TRBJ1-6; D might be TRBD1 (5 bases). Per germline, CDR1 SNHLY and CDR2 FYNNEI. V gave up 2 bases and J gave up 7 bases, with 12 bases separating them. The CDR3 is made up of 15 amino acids. The CDR3 sequence is CASSETLTVNSPLHF. The CDR3 region has the DNA TGTGCCAGCAGTGAAACTTTGACAGTAAATTCACCCCTCCACTTT.

This rearrangement joins TRBV3-1 (or the pseudogene TRBV3-2) to TRBJ2-1, with D hard to call. Germline V gene data show CDR1 as LGHDT and CDR2 as YNNKEL (reference sequence). The CDR3 consists of 15 residues. Trimming pared 0 bases from V and 7 bases from J, leaving 13 bases between. CDR3 coding DNA: TGTGCCAGCAGCCAAGATCCTGAGGTTCGGAATGAGCAGTTCTTC. Its protein product is CASSQDPEVRNEQFF.

CDR3 amino acids: CASSAGTGFTDTQYF. The CDR3 DNA follows: TGTGCCAGTAGTGCCGGGACAGGGTTCACAGATACGCAGTATTTT. V usage is TRBV19 and J usage is TRBJ2-3; the match to TRBD1 covers 9 bases. The J segment lost 2 bases and the V segment lost 5 bases, leaving 5 bases of the junction unmatched. The CDR3 length is 15 residues. Germline CDR1 and CDR2: LNHDA and SQIVND (reference sequence).

The chain combines TRBV11-3 with TRBJ2-7, with D unclear. The length of the CDR3 is 13 residues. V was pared by 4 bases and J by 6 bases, with 13 bases between. Germline V lookup: CDR1 SGHNT, CDR2 YENEEA. The DNA for the CDR3 is TGTGCCAGCAGCTACCGGCAAACGGGCGAGCAGTACTTC. Its protein is CASSYRQTGEQYF.

The chain uses TRBV27 and TRBJ2-5; D not certain. Looked up from germline, CDR1 is MNHEY and CDR2 is SMNVEV (reference sequence). The ends were cut back, 5 bases at V and 6 bases at J, with 10 bases in the middle. The CDR3 loop spans 12 amino acids. CDR3 coding DNA: TGTGCCAGCAGTCAGGTCCCCAAGACCCAGTACTTC. This encodes CASSQVPKTQYF.

J is TRBJ2-5 and V is TRBV11-1; D may be TRBD1 (5 bases). Germline V lookup: CDR1 SGHAT, CDR2 FQDESV (reference sequence). CDR3 length: 15 residues. The V end was cut by 1 base, the J end by 1 base, with 10 bases between. In DNA, the CDR3 is TGTGCCAGCAGCTTAGAGATCAGGGCCCAAGAGACCCAGTACTTC. Its protein is CASSLEIRAQETQYF.

CDR3 nucleotide sequence: TGCAGCGTAGGGCGGACTTCAGGCTGGGAGACCCAGTACTTC. The encoded protein is CSVGRTSGWETQYF. V and J are TRBV29-1 and TRBJ2-5, with D possibly TRBD2 on 5 matching bases. Trimming stripped 6 bases from V and 5 bases from J, with 19 bases between. Germline lookup yields CDR1 SQVTM and CDR2 ANQGSEA. The CDR3 length is 14 residues.

This clone was seen a single time. The chain has TRBV18 and TRBJ1-1; TRBD1 might be the D (5 bases). Germline CDR1 and CDR2: KGHSH and LQKENI. Trimming left V 2 bases short and J 0 bases short, with 10 bases between. The CDR3 is made up of 15 amino acids. The CDR3 nucleotides are TGTGCCAGCTCACCAGTAAGACAGCTGAACACTGAAGCTTTCTTT. Translating it yields CASSPVRQLNTEAFF. The variable domain in full, with the rest retrieved from reference TRBV18 and TRBJ1-1, is NAGVMQNPRHLVRRRGQEARLRCSPMKGHSHVYWYRQLPEEGLKFMVYLQKENIIDESGMPKERFSAEFPKEGPSILRIQQVVRGDSAAYFCASSPVRQLNTEAFFGQGTRLTVV.

The J gene is TRBJ2-1, the V gene TRBV25-1; D uncertain. Trimming pared 4 bases from V and 8 bases from J, leaving 6 bases between. Germline assignment: CDR1 MGHDK and CDR2 SYGVNS. The CDR3 has 11 amino acids. CDR3 nucleotides: TGTGCCAGCAGTGGGCTCCATGAGCAGTTCTTC. It codes for CASSGLHEQFF.

The CDR3 DNA reads as TGCGCCAGCAGCCCACGACGGGAGGCCTACTTCCACAATGAGCAGTTCTTC. As protein: CASSPRREAYFHNEQFF. This sequence joins TRBV5-1 and TRBJ2-1; 7 bases are a match to TRBD2. This CDR3 has 17 amino acids. Germline CDR1 and CDR2: SGHRS and YFSETQ. V gave up 4 bases and J gave up 5 bases; unmatched junction bases: 15.

This sequence joins TRBV7-2 and TRBJ2-3, with 11 nucleotides matching TRBD2. The CDR3 consists of 15 residues. Trimming removed 3 bases from V and 10 bases from J; junction bases left unmatched: 9. Germline CDR1 SGHTA, CDR2 FQGNSA. CDR3 bases: TGTGCCAGCAGCTTTTCTTGGACTAGCGGGCCGCCGCAGTATTTT. Translated, it gives CASSFSWTSGPPQYF. The variable domain in full, completed from reference TRBV7-2 and TRBJ2-3, reads GAGVSQSPSNKVTEKGKDVELRCDPISGHTALYWYRQSLGQGLEFLIYFQGNSAPDKSGLPSDRFSAERTGGSVSTLTIQRTQQEDSAVYLCASSFSWTSGPPQYFGPGTRLTVL.

The V and J genes are TRBV19 and TRBJ1-1; 8 nucleotides agree with TRBD1. After removal of 3 bases from V and 4 bases from J, the junction contained 10 bases not matched to a gene. The length of the CDR3 is 16 residues. From germline, CDR1 is LNHDA and CDR2 SQIVND (reference sequence). This CDR3 is CASSIFRQGAATEAFF. DNA for the CDR3: TGTGCCAGTAGTATTTTTCGTCAGGGGGCTGCCACTGAAGCTTTCTTT.

This clone was seen only a few times. The chain couples TRBV27 to TRBJ2-7, with 9 bases fitting TRBD2. The junction had 10 bases not matched to a gene; V was cut back by 4 bases and J by 0 bases. The CDR3 totals 17 residues. Germline CDR1 and CDR2: MNHEY and SMNVEV (reference sequence). The CDR3 sequence is CASSSRTSESPSYEQYF. The DNA for the CDR3 is TGTGCCAGCAGTTCACGGACTAGCGAGAGCCCCTCCTACGAGCAGTACTTC.

The V call is TRBV5-4, the J call TRBJ1-2; D is uncertain. Germline V lookup: CDR1 SGHNT, CDR2 YYREEE (reference sequence). The V and J ends lost 6 bases and 2 bases respectively, with 5 bases between them. The CDR3 extends over 11 amino acids. DNA of the CDR3: TGTGCCAGCACGGGAAACTATGGCTACACCTTC. Residues: CASTGNYGYTF.